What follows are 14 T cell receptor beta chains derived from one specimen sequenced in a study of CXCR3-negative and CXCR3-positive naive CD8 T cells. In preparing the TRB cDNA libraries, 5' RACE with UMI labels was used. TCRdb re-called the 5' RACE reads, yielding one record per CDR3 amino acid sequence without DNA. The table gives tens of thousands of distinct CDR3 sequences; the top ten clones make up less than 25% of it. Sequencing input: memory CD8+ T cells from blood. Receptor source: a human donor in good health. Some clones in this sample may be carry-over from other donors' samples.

CDR3 amino acids: CASSPQGVGELFF. The chain carries TRBV7-3 and TRBJ2-2; TCRdb names TRBD1, which stays unverified in the absence of DNA. The CDR3 has 13 amino acids. Germline-derived CDR1 and CDR2 are SGHTA and FQGTGA.

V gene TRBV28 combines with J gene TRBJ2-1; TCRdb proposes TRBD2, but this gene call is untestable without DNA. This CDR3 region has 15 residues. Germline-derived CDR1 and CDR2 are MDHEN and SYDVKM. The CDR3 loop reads CASSPGLAGRGEQFF. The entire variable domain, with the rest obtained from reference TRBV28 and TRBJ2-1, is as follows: DVKVTQSSRYLVKRTGEKVFLECVQDMDHENMFWYRQDPGLGLRLIYFSYDVKMKEKGDIPEGYSVSREKKERFSLILESASTNQTSMYLCASSPGLAGRGEQFFGPGTRLTVL.

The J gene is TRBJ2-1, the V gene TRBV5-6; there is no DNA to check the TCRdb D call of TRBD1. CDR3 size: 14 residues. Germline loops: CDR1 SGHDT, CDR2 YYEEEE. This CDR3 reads CASSTGTLADEQFF.

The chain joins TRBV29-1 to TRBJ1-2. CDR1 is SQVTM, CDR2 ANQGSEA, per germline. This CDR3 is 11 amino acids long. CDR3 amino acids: CSVADVYGYTF.

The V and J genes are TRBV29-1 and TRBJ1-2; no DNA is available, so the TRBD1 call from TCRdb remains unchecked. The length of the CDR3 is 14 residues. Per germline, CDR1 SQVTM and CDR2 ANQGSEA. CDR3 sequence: CSVEDRAGGDGYTF.

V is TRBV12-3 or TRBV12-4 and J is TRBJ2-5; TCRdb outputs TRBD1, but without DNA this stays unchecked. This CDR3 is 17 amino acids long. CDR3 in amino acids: CASSFLFGTGPQGTQYF.

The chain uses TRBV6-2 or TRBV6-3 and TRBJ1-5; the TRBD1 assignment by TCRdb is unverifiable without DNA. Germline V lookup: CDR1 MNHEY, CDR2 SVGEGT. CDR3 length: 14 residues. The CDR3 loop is CASSWTGFNQPQHF.

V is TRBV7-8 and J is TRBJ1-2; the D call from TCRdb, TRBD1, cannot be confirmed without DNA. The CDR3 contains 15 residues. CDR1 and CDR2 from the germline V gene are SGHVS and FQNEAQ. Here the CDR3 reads CASSPPGQTNYGYTF.

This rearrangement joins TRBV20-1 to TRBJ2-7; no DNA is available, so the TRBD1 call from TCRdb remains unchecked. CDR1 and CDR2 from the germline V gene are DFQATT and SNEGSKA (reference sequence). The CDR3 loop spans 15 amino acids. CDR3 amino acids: CSARGWDRGLYEQYF.

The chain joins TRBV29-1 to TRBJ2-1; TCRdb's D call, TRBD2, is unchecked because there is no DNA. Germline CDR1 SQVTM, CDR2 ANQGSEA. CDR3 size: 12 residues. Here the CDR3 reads CSVEYTSNEQFF.

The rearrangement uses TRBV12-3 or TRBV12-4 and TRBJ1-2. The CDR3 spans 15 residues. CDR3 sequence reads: CASSMGWAYYYGYTF.

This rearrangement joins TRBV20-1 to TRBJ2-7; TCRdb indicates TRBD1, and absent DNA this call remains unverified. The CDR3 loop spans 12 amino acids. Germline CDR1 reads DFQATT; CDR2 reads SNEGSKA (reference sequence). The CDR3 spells CSALGQGYEQYF.

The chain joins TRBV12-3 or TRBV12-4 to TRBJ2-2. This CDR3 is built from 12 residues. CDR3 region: CASSSMAGELFF.

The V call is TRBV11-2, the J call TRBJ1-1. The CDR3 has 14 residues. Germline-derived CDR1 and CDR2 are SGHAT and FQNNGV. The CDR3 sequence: CASSFRSSAAEAFF. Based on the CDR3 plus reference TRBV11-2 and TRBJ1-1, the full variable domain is EAGVAQSPRYKIIEKRQSVAFWCNPISGHATLYWYQQILGQGPKLLIQFQNNGVVDDSQLPKDRFSAERLKGVDSTLKIQPAKLEDSAVYLCASSFRSSAAEAFFGQGTRLTVV.